A selection of T cell receptor beta chains follows, all from one sample in a study of T cells in Graves' hyperthyroidism and ophthalmopathy. TCRdb re-analysed the multiplex PCR reads in MiXCR, keeping a single row per CDR3 protein. The sample consists of some 740,000 distinct CDR3 sequences, around 15% of them appearing once. The sequenced material came from blood. Receptor source: a woman aged 18-29 years with Graves' hyperthyroidism. CDR3s include the opening cysteine and the closing phenylalanine or tryptophan. The D gene is left open where the match is weak. Part of the rows lack a size; the others show once, few, many or a class for expanded clones.

abundance	v_gene	d_gene	j_gene	CDR3aa	CDR3nt
few	TRBV9	TRBD2	TRBJ2-3	CASSANPNSGTSVTDTQYF	TGTGCCAGCAGCGCCAACCCTAATTCCGGGACTAGCGTGACAGATACGCAGTATTTT
NA	TRBV18	TRBD2	TRBJ2-3	CASSPTAGGPTDTQYF	TGTGCCAGCTCACCAACTGCGGGAGGGCCCACAGATACGCAGTATTTT
NA	TRBV6-5	NA	TRBJ1-1	CASSSIPARGKAFF	TGTGCCAGCAGTTCGATCCCGGCGAGGGGGAAGGCTTTCTTT
many	TRBV3-1	NA	TRBJ2-3	CASSQVKAADTQYF	TGTGCCAGCAGCCAAGTTAAAGCGGCGGATACGCAGTATTTT
many	TRBV28	NA	TRBJ1-1	CASRRDWGRDTEAFF	TGTGCCAGCAGACGCGACTGGGGTAGGGACACTGAAGCTTTCTTT
NA	TRBV6-2/TRBV6-3	NA	TRBJ1-2	CARGQHYGYTF	TGTGCCCGCGGGCAGCACTATGGCTACACCTTC
NA	TRBV27	TRBD1	TRBJ1-1	CASSSGAGGRMAEAFF	TGTGCCAGCAGTTCAGGGGCAGGGGGCAGGATGGCTGAAGCTTTCTTT
many	TRBV6-5	TRBD1	TRBJ2-7	CASILDRVSLEEQYF	TGTGCCAGCATTCTCGACAGGGTTTCCCTGGAGGAGCAGTACTTC
many	TRBV28	TRBD2	TRBJ2-7	CASSQGLAIDPEQYF	TGTGCCAGCAGTCAGGGACTAGCCATCGATCCCGAGCAGTACTTC
few	TRBV13	NA	TRBJ2-2	CASSPRWANTGELFF	TGTGCCAGCAGCCCCCGATGGGCAAACACCGGGGAGCTGTTTTTT
many	TRBV20-1	TRBD1	TRBJ1-2	CSAPGQGARGYTF	TGCAGTGCTCCCGGACAGGGGGCTCGAGGCTACACCTTC
many	TRBV29-1	NA	TRBJ1-1	CSVEFAGSNTEAFF	TGCAGCGTTGAATTCGCAGGGTCGAACACTGAAGCTTTCTTT
NA	TRBV19	TRBD1	TRBJ1-4	CASSGTGPNEKLFF	TGTGCCAGTAGTGGGACAGGACCAAATGAAAAACTGTTTTTT
NA	TRBV18	TRBD1	TRBJ2-5	CASSPRIGQGEETQYF	TGTGCCAGCTCACCACGGATCGGGCAGGGGGAAGAGACCCAGTACTTC
few	TRBV29-1	TRBD1	TRBJ2-1	CRVQGTGENEQFF	TGCAGGGTTCAAGGGACAGGGGAAAATGAGCAGTTCTTC
NA	TRBV20-1	NA	TRBJ2-7	CSARRARGLNYEQYF	TGCAGTGCTAGAAGGGCCAGGGGCCTTAACTACGAGCAGTACTTC
NA	TRBV6-2/TRBV6-3	NA	TRBJ1-2	CASSYSFQQGANYGYTF	TGTGCCAGCAGTTACTCCTTTCAACAGGGTGCTAACTATGGCTACACCTTC
NA	TRBV12-3/TRBV12-4	NA	TRBJ2-4	CASTLQGSGSLAKNIQYF	TGTGCCAGCACCCTACAGGGATCTGGGTCCTTAGCCAAAAACATTCAGTACTTC
few	TRBV7-9	TRBD2	TRBJ2-1	CASSFASGRAVEQFF	TGTGCCAGCAGCTTCGCTAGCGGGAGAGCCGTTGAGCAGTTCTTC
many	TRBV2	TRBD2	TRBJ2-1	CASRPPASGYYNEQFF	TGTGCCAGCAGGCCCCCAGCTAGCGGCTATTACAATGAGCAGTTCTTC
many	TRBV6-2/TRBV6-3	NA	TRBJ2-1	CASSYMTGWENEQFF	TGTGCCAGCAGTTATATGACAGGTTGGGAGAATGAGCAGTTCTTC
NA	TRBV5-4	TRBD1	TRBJ2-5	CASSLGRGSVTQYF	TGTGCCAGCAGCTTAGGCAGGGGGTCGGTGACCCAGTACTTC
few	TRBV29-1	NA	TRBJ1-1	CSVGTFLRNTEAFF	TGCAGCGTTGGGACGTTCCTGAGGAACACTGAAGCTTTCTTT
NA	TRBV7-9	NA	TRBJ2-3	CASSLVRENTDTQYF	TGTGCCAGCAGCTTAGTGAGGGAGAACACAGATACGCAGTATTTT
many	TRBV4-3	NA	TRBJ2-7	CASSQGAGGTYEQYF	TGCGCCAGCAGCCAAGGAGCAGGAGGCACCTACGAGCAGTACTTC
few	TRBV11-2	TRBD1	TRBJ1-4	CASNNVGTGNEKLFF	TGTGCCAGCAACAATGTCGGGACAGGGAATGAAAAACTGTTTTTT
many	TRBV7-9	TRBD1	TRBJ2-7	CASSPRQGPSYEQYF	TGTGCCAGCAGCCCTCGACAGGGTCCCTCCTACGAGCAGTACTTC